Listed here are 7 T cell receptor beta chains from one sample, sequenced in a study of blood T cell repertoires in COVID-19. Sequenced by immunoSEQ multiplex PCR; TCRdb stores in-frame clones only, minus some. The table lists around 200,000 clones, approximately 86% of them singletons. Sequenced: peripheral blood. These receptors came from a woman over 75 in a cohort sampled during active or convalescent COVID-19.

This sequence joins TRBV5-5 and TRBJ1-5; D is ambiguous. Germline V lookup: CDR1 SGHKS, CDR2 YYEKEE (reference sequence). The CDR3 has 14 residues. V shed 1 base and J shed 0 bases, with 5 bases lying between them. CDR3 DNA: TGTGCCAGCAGCTTGATACTTAGCAATCAGCCCCAGCATTTT. Protein sequence: CASSLILSNQPQHF. Full variable domain (missing parts from reference TRBV5-5 and TRBJ1-5): DAGVTQSPTHLIKTRGQQVTLRCSPISGHKSVSWYQQVLGQGPQFIFQYYEKEERGRGNFPDRFSARQFPNYSSELNVNALLLGDSALYLCASSLILSNQPQHFGDGTRLSIL.

The chain uses TRBV13 and TRBJ2-5; TRBD2 aligns across 14 bases. V shed 11 bases and J 2 bases; nucleotides not matched to a gene: 1. Germline CDR1 reads PRHDT; CDR2 reads FYEKMQ (reference sequence). The CDR3 spans 13 residues. The CDR3 sequence is CAGTSGGQETQYF. Here the CDR3 DNA reads TGTGCCGGGACTAGCGGGGGACAAGAGACCCAGTACTTC.

This clone was counted many times. This chain joins TRBV30 and TRBJ1-2, with 11 bases fitting TRBD1. V dropped 2 bases and J dropped 7; count of bases not matched to a gene: 12. CDR1 is GTSNPN, CDR2 SVGIG, per germline (reference sequence). This CDR3 contains 16 residues. CDR3 sequence: CAWSQIRTGGYGGYTF. The CDR3 bases are TGTGCCTGGAGTCAAATTCGGACAGGGGGCTACGGTGGCTACACCTTC.

This rearrangement joins TRBV5-4 to TRBJ2-3; 11 bases are a match to TRBD2. Germline CDR1 SGHNT, CDR2 YYREEE (reference sequence). V trimming: 4 bases; J trimming: 0 bases; junction bases outside the gene matches: 4. This CDR3 has 16 amino acids. The CDR3 sequence is CASSLPSGGSTDTQYF. CDR3 bases: TGTGCCAGCAGCCTTCCTAGCGGGGGGAGCACAGATACGCAGTATTTT.

The chain couples TRBV4-3 to TRBJ2-1; D may be TRBD1 (5 bases). Trimming removed 1 base at V and 0 bases at J, with 7 bases between. The germline gives CDR1 LGHNA, CDR2 YSLEER. CDR3 length: 15 residues. The CDR3 DNA is TGCGCCAGCAGCCAAGGACAGAGCTCCTACAATGAGCAGTTCTTC. Translated: CASSQGQSSYNEQFF.

The chain employs TRBV28 and TRBJ1-4; 9 nucleotides align to TRBD1. Losses at the gene ends were 6 bases for V and 8 bases for J; bases not matched to a gene: 13. The CDR3 runs 16 residues. In germline, CDR1 is MDHEN, CDR2 SYDVKM. The CDR3 region has the DNA TGTGCCAGCAGATTCTTTACCCGGGACAGGGACGAAAAACTGTTTTTT. Amino acids: CASRFFTRDRDEKLFF.

The genes are TRBV4-2 and TRBJ1-2; 10 bases are a match to TRBD1. The V gene's germline CDR1 is LGHNA and CDR2 YNFKEQ. V was clipped by 1 base and J by 7 bases; unmatched bases: 6. The length of the CDR3 is 15 residues. The DNA of the CDR3 is TGTGCCAGCAGCCAAGTCGCGACAGGGGGCGGTGGCTACACCTTC. Amino acid sequence: CASSQVATGGGGYTF.